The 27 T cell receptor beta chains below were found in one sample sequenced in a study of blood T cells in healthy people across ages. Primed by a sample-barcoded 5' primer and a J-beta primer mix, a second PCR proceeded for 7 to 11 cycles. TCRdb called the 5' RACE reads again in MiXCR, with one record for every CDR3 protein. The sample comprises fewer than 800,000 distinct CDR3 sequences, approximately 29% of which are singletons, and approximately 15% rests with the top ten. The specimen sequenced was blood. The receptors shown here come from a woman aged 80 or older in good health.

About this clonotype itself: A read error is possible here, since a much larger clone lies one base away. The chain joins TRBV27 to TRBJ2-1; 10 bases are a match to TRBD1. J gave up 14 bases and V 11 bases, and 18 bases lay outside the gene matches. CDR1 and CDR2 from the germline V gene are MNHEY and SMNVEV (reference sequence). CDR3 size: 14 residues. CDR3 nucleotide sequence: TGTGCCCCCTCGATGGGGACAGGGGCGCGAGGGGAGTTCTTC. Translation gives CAPSMGTGARGEFF.

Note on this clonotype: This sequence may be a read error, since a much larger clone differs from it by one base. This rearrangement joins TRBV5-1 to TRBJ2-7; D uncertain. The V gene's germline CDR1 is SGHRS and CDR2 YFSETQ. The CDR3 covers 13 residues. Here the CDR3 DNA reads TGCGCCAGCAGCTTGGCGACGCCAGAGGAGCGGTACTTC. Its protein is CASSLATPEERYF.

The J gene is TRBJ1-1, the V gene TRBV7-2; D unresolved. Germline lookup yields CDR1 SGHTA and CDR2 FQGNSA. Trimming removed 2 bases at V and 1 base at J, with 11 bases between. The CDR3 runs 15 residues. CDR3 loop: CASSLRSDGNTEAFF. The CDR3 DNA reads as TGTGCCAGCAGCTTAAGATCGGACGGGAACACTGAAGCTTTCTTT. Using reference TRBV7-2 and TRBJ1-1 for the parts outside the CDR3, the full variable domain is GAGVSQSPSNKVTEKGKDVELRCDPISGHTALYWYRQSLGQGLEFLIYFQGNSAPDKSGLPSDRFSAERTGGSVSTLTIQRTQQEDSAVYLCASSLRSDGNTEAFFGQGTRLTVV.

The CDR3 bases are TGTGCCAGCAGGCAGCAGAATGAGCAGTTCTTC. Residues: CASRQQNEQFF. The chain combines TRBV12-3 or TRBV12-4 with TRBJ2-1; D is uncertain. Deletions cut 6 bases from V and 7 bases from J, with 7 bases between. The CDR3 contains 11 residues.

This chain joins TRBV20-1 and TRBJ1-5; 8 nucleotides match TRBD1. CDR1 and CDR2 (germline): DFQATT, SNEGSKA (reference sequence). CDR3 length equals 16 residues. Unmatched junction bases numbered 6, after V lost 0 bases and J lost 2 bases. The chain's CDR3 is CSAREVTGQGNQPQHF. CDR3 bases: TGCAGTGCTAGAGAGGTAACGGGACAGGGCAATCAGCCCCAGCATTTT.

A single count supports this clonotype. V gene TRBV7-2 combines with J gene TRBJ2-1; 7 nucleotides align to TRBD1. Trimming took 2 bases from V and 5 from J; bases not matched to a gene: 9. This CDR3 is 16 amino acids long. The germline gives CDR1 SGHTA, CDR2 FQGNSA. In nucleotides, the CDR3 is TGTGCCAGCAGCTTAAAACCGGGACAGCCTGACAATGAGCAGTTCTTC. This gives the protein CASSLKPGQPDNEQFF.

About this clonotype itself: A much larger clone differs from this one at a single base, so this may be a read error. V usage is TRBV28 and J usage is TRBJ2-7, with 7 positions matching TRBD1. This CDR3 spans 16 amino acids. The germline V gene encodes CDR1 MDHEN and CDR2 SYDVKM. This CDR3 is CASSSSGGSIVRERYF. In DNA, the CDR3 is TGTGCCAGCAGCTCCTCAGGGGGTTCCATAGTTCGCGAGCGGTACTTC.

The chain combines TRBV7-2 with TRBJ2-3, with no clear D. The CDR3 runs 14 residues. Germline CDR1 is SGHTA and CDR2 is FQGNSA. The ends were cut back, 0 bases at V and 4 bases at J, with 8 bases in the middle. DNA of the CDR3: TGTGCCAGCAGCTTAGCATACGTGGCAGATACGCAGTATTTT. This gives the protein CASSLAYVADTQYF.

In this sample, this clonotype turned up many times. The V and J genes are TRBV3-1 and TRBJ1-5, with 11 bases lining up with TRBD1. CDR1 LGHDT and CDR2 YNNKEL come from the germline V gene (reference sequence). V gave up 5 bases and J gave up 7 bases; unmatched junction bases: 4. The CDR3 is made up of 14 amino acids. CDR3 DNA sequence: TGTGCCAGCAGCGGGACAGGGGGTAGGCAGCCCCAGCATTTT. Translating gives CASSGTGGRQPQHF.

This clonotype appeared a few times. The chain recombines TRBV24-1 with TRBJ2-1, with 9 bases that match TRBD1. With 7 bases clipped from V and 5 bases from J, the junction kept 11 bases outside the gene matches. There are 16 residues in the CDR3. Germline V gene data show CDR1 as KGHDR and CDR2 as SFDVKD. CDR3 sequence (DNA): TGTGCCACCAGCGCTACCCCGGGACAGGGTGACAATGAGCAGTTCTTC. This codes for CATSATPGQGDNEQFF.

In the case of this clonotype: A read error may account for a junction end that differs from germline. In DNA, the CDR3 is TGTGCCTGGAGTGCCCTAGCGGGGGTATACACCGGGGAGCGGTTTTTT. Protein: CAWSALAGVYTGERFF. The V call is TRBV30, the J call TRBJ2-2, with TRBD2 identical over 10 bases. CDR3 length equals 16 residues. CDR1 GTSNPN and CDR2 SVGIG come from the germline V gene (reference sequence).

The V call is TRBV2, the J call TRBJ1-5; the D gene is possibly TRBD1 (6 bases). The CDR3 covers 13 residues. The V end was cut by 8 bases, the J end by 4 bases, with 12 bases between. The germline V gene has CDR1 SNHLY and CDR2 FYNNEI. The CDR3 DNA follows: TGTGCCAGCCACACAGGGCCTAATCAGCCCCAGCATTTT. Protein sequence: CASHTGPNQPQHF.

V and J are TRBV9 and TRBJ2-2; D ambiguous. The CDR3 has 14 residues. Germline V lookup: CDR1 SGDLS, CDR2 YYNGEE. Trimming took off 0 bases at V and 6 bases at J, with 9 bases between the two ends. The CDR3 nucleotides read TGTGCCAGCAGCGTAGGTGCGGAACCCGGGGAGCTGTTTTTT. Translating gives CASSVGAEPGELFF.

For the CDR3, the DNA is TGCGCCAGCAGCCAAGGGTGGTCGGGCCAGCCCCAGCATTTT. Its translation: CASSQGWSGQPQHF. J is TRBJ1-5 and V is TRBV4-3; D uncertain. Germline V gene sequence: CDR1 LGHNA, CDR2 YSLEER. The CDR3 consists of 14 residues. Trimming left V 1 base short and J 7 bases short, with 11 bases between.

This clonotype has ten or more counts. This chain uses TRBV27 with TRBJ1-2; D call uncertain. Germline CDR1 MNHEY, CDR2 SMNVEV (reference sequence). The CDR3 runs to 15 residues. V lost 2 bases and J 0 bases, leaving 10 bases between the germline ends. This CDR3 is CASSLGGLANYGYTF. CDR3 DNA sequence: TGTGCCAGCAGTTTAGGCGGGTTGGCTAACTATGGCTACACCTTC.

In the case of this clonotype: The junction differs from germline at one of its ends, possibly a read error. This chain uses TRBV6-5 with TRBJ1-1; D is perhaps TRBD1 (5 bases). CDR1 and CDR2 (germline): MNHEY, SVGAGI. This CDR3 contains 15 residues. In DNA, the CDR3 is TGTGCCGGCAGACCTGGGACCGTCCTGAACACTGAAGCTTTCTTT. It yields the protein CAGRPGTVLNTEAFF.

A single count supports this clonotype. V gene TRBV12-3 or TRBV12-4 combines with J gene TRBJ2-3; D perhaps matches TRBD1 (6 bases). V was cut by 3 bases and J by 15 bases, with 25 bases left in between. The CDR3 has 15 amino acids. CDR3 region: CASSLQGARTDVEYF. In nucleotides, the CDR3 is TGTGCCAGCAGTTTGCAGGGAGCAAGGACAGATGTGGAATATTTT.

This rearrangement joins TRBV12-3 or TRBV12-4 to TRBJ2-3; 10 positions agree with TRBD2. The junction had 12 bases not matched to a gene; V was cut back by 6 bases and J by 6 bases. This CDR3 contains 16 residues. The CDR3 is CASRPNKRGGMDTQYF. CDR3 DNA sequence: TGTGCCAGCAGACCCAATAAGCGGGGGGGTATGGATACGCAGTATTTT.

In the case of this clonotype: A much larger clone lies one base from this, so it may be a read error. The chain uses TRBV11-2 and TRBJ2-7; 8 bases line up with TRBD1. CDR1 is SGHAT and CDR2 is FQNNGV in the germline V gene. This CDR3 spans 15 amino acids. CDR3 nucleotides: TGTGCCGGCAGCCTTAGGGGTGGACAGGGCTACGAGCAGTACTTC. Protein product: CAGSLRGGQGYEQYF. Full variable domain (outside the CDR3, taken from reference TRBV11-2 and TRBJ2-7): EAGVAQSPRYKIIEKRQSVAFWCNPISGHATLYWYQQILGQGPKLLIQFQNNGVVDDSQLPKDRFSAERLKGVDSTLKIQPAKLEDSAVYLCAGSLRGGQGYEQYFGPGTRLTVT.

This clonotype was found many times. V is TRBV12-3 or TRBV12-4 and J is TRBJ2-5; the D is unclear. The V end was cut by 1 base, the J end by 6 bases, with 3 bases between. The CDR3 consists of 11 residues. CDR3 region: CASSLVKTQYF. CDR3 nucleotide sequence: TGTGCCAGCAGTTTAGTAAAGACCCAGTACTTC.

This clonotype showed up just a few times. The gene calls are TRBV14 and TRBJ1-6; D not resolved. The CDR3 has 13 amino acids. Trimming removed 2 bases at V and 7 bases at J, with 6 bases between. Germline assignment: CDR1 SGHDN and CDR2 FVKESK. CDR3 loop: CASSQYKNSPLHF. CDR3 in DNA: TGTGCCAGCAGCCAATATAAAAATTCACCCCTCCACTTT. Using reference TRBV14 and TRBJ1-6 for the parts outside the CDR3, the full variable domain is EAGVTQFPSHSVIEKGQTVTLRCDPISGHDNLYWYRRVMGKEIKFLLHFVKESKQDESGMPNNRFLAERTGGTYSTLKVQPAELEDSGVYFCASSQYKNSPLHFGNGTRLTVT.

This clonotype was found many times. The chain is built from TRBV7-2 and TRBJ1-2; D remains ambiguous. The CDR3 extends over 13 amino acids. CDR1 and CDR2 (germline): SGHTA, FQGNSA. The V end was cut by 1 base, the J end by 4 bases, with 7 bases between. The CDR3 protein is CASSLGPSYGYTF. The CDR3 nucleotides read TGTGCCAGCAGCTTAGGACCGAGCTATGGCTACACCTTC.

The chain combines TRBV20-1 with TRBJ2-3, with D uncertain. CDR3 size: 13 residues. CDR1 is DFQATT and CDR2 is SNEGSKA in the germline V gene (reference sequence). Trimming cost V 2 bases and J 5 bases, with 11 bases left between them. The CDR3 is CSARPTPGDTQYF. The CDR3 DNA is TGCAGTGCTAGACCCACCCCAGGAGATACGCAGTATTTT.

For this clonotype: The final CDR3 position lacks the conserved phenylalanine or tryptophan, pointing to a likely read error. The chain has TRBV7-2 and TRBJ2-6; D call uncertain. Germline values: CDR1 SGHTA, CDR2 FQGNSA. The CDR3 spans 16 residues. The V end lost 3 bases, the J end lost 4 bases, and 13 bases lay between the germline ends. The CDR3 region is CASSLVRLRGANVLTC. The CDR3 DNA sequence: TGTGCCAGCAGCTTGGTTCGGCTAAGGGGGGCCAACGTCCTGACTTGC.

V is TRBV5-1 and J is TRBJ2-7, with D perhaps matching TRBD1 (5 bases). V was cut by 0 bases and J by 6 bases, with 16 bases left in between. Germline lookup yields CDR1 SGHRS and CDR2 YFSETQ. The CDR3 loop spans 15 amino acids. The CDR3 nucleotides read TGCGCCAGCAGCTTGGCCTTGGCAGGGAAAATCGAGCAGTACTTC. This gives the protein CASSLALAGKIEQYF.

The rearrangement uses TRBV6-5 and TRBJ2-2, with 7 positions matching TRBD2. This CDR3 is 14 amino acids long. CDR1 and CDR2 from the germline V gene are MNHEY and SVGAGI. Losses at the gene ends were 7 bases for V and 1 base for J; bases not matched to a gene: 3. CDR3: CASTWGGNTGELFF. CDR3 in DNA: TGTGCCAGCACGTGGGGGGGGAACACCGGGGAGCTGTTTTTT.

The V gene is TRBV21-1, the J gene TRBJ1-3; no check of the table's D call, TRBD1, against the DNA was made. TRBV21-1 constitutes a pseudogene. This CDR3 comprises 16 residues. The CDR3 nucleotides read TGTGCCAGCAGCCCATTTTCGGGATTCTCTGGAAACACCATATATTTT. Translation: CASSPFSGFSGNTIYF.